Presented here are 15 T cell receptor beta chains from one specimen sequenced in a study of T cell repertoires in cytomegalovirus infection. Their specific antigens are unknown. From the reads, TCRdb called clonotypes with MiXCR, one entry per CDR3 protein. The sample contains 600,000 to 700,000 distinct CDR3 sequences, around a third of which appear only once. The sequencing here drew on cultured PBMCs, taken from culture after CMV antigen stimulation. These receptors were collected from a human donor in good health (CMV status not recorded). Some clones in this sample may be carry-over from other donors' samples.

This clonotype was seen many times. The CDR3 region is CASSLVERNTEAFF. The DNA for the CDR3 is TGTGCCAGCAGCCTGGTCGAGAGGAACACTGAAGCTTTCTTT. The rearrangement joins TRBV7-9 to TRBJ1-1, with D unresolved. The CDR3 totals 14 residues. V was shortened by 5 bases and J by 1 base, with 11 bases between the two germline ends. Germline values: CDR1 SEHNR, CDR2 FQNEAQ (reference sequence).

The chain recombines TRBV29-1 with TRBJ2-1; TRBD1 agrees at 8 bases. This CDR3 is 13 amino acids long. The germline gives CDR1 SQVTM, CDR2 ANQGSEA. V shed 7 bases, J shed 5 bases, and the junction held 7 bases outside the gene matches. The CDR3 DNA reads as TGCAGCGCCCGAGGGACAGGTGACAATGAGCAGTTCTTC. Protein sequence: CSARGTGDNEQFF.

The chain is built from TRBV6-5 and TRBJ1-2; D unresolved. CDR3 length equals 12 residues. V lost 6 bases and J lost 4, with 9 bases in between. Per germline, CDR1 MNHEY and CDR2 SVGAGI. The CDR3 nucleotides read TGTGCCAGCAGGGGCAACAGCTATGGCTACACCTTC. Residues: CASRGNSYGYTF.

The chain recombines TRBV6-1 with TRBJ2-1; TRBD2 matches 10 bases. This CDR3 has 15 amino acids. Germline trimming cut 7 bases from V and 9 bases from J; bases unmatched to any gene: 12. The germline V gene has CDR1 MNHNS and CDR2 SASEGT. The CDR3 protein is CASTPGLAGVSEQFF. DNA of the CDR3: TGTGCCAGCACCCCCGGGCTAGCGGGAGTTAGTGAGCAGTTCTTC.

The chain joins TRBV7-9 to TRBJ2-4; 7 positions agree with TRBD2. Trimming cost V 0 bases and J 1 base; bases outside gene matches: 12. This CDR3 comprises 19 residues. Per germline, CDR1 SEHNR and CDR2 FQNEAQ (reference sequence). The CDR3 sequence is CASSLAGKYLREAKNIQYF. The CDR3 bases are TGTGCCAGCAGCTTAGCTGGAAAATATTTGCGGGAGGCCAAAAACATTCAGTACTTC.

The chain carries TRBV6-1 and TRBJ1-1, with D perhaps matching TRBD1 (5 bases). The CDR3 has 14 residues. Trimming took off 5 bases at V and 0 bases at J, with 10 bases between the two ends. CDR1 is MNHNS, CDR2 SASEGT, per germline. The CDR3 loop reads CASSYNRMNTEAFF. The CDR3 region has the DNA TGTGCCAGCAGTTACAACAGGATGAACACTGAAGCTTTCTTT.

The chain couples TRBV6-6 to TRBJ1-3, with D maybe TRBD1 (5 bases). Trimming left V 2 bases short and J 2 bases short, with 16 bases between. The CDR3 covers 17 residues. Germline V gene sequence: CDR1 MNHNY, CDR2 SVGAGI (reference sequence). This chain's CDR3 is CASSYPTRDSTGNTIYF. CDR3 bases: TGTGCCAGCAGTTACCCGACGCGGGACTCTACTGGAAACACCATATATTTT.

The rearrangement joins TRBV6-6 to TRBJ1-1, with a tentative D call TRBD1 (6 bases). The CDR3 is 15 amino acids. Germline V CDR1 and CDR2: MNHNY, SVGAGI (reference sequence). Trimming took off 1 base at V and 1 base at J, with 10 bases between the two ends. Written as DNA, the CDR3 is TGTGCCAGCAGTTACTTTCTAGGGGGGAACACTGAAGCTTTCTTT. Its protein product is CASSYFLGGNTEAFF.

The chain recombines TRBV20-1 with TRBJ2-1; D unresolved. The CDR3 length is 16 residues. V was clipped by 3 bases and J by 0 bases, with 15 bases between them. Germline CDR1 and CDR2: DFQATT and SNEGSKA (reference sequence). In nucleotides, the CDR3 is TGCAGTGCTAGTTCCCAGTGGGTAAGCTCCTACAATGAGCAGTTCTTC. Translating it yields CSASSQWVSSYNEQFF.

This clonotype was found a few times. V and J are TRBV7-8 and TRBJ2-1; D not certain. The germline V gene encodes CDR1 SGHVS and CDR2 FQNEAQ. Trimming stripped 1 base from V and 6 bases from J, with 10 bases between. The length of the CDR3 is 14 residues. The CDR3 is CASSLGVLGNEQFF. The CDR3 DNA sequence: TGTGCCAGCAGCTTAGGGGTGCTCGGCAATGAGCAGTTCTTC. The full variable domain, rest sourced from reference TRBV7-8 and TRBJ2-1, is GAGVSQSPRYKVAKRGQDVALRCDPISGHVSLFWYQQALGQGPEFLTYFQNEAQLDKSGLPSDRFFAERPEGSVSTLKIQRTQQEDSAVYLCASSLGVLGNEQFFGPGTRLTVL.

The chain joins TRBV5-1 to TRBJ1-3; perhaps TRBD1 as D (5 bases). Trimming left V 5 bases short and J 0 bases short, with 12 bases between. The CDR3 runs to 15 residues. CDR1 SGHRS and CDR2 YFSETQ come from the germline V gene. The CDR3 nucleotides are TGCGCCAGCAGTGACCCCCAGGGCTCTGGAAACACCATATATTTT. Residues: CASSDPQGSGNTIYF.

This clonotype was counted between two and nine times. The V call is TRBV19, the J call TRBJ1-5; 8 positions agree with TRBD1. The germline CDR1 and CDR2 sequences are LNHDA and SQIVND (reference sequence). The ends lost 1 base at V and 6 bases at J; junction bases unmatched: 11. The CDR3 is 17 amino acids. Here the CDR3 reads CASSIGLYGQGIQPQHF. The CDR3 DNA reads TGTGCCAGTAGTATAGGCTTATACGGACAGGGAATTCAGCCCCAGCATTTT.

The chain is built from TRBV12-3 or TRBV12-4 and TRBJ1-2; no clear D. V lost 6 bases to trimming and J lost 6 bases, with 14 bases between them. This CDR3 comprises 13 residues. The CDR3 sequence is CASRVSRGHGYTF. The CDR3 nucleotides are TGTGCCAGCAGAGTAAGTCGGGGTCATGGCTACACCTTC.

The rearrangement joins TRBV12-3 or TRBV12-4 to TRBJ2-7; possibly TRBD1 for D (6 bases). V lost 5 bases to trimming and J lost 2 bases, with 10 bases between them. This CDR3 contains 13 residues. The CDR3 bases are TGTGCCAGCAGTCAATACAGGGCCTACGAGCAGTACTTC. It specifies CASSQYRAYEQYF.

The chain has TRBV7-9 and TRBJ2-2; the match to TRBD1 covers 7 bases. This CDR3 comprises 17 residues. Germline V lookup: CDR1 SEHNR, CDR2 FQNEAQ (reference sequence). The ends lost 6 bases at V and 5 bases at J; junction bases unmatched: 15. The chain's CDR3 is CASSPEKGQPSTGELFF. The CDR3 bases are TGTGCCAGCAGTCCGGAGAAGGGACAGCCTTCTACCGGGGAGCTGTTTTTT.